What follows describes a single TCR beta chain. Its antigen is currently unknown. This entry belongs to a study of T cells after yellow fever vaccination. CDR1 is SGHTA and CDR2 is FQGNSA in the germline V gene. CDR3 length equals 14 residues. Trimming removed 2 bases at V and 6 bases at J, with 11 bases between. Making TCR cDNA involved 5'RACE template switching, which added UMIs and a universal primer site. One entry per CDR3 protein, called by TCRdb with MiXCR from the 5' RACE reads. The top ten hold about a sixth of the sample, which has approximately 300,000 distinct CDR3 sequences, 6.8% seen once. Study-level points and caveats: Reappearing after the booster were most of the clones from primary vaccination (roughly 96% CD4, about 88% CD8). Abundant bulk-derived clonotypes could contaminate FACS-sorted repertoires. CD4 and CD8 compartments shared a small share of clonotypes, likely from convergent recombination.

The chain has TRBV7-2 and TRBJ2-4, with D possibly matching TRBD2 (5 bases). The origin of this receptor is a young man who received the YFV17D yellow fever vaccine. The source material was PBMCs, sampled roughly seven weeks after the first yellow fever vaccination. CDR3 DNA sequence: TGTGCCAGCAGCTTATATCTGGCGGGAAACATTCAGTACTTC. It specifies CASSLYLAGNIQYF.